This T cell receptor (beta chain) originates from a study of monozygotic twins with inflammatory bowel disease. General study points: The study found lower TCRbeta diversity (inverse Simpson) in IBD patients than in healthy co-twins. IBD patients share fewer clonotypes with other people than healthy twins do, especially with disease activity. The analysis failed to separate different T cell subtypes. A single strong IBD-associated signal or clonotype was not supported by the findings.

Reprocessing the 5' RACE reads, TCRdb reports a single entry for every CDR3 protein and omits DNA. The sample data list about 160,000 distinct CDR3 sequences. On this clonotype itself: Antigen unknown.

CDR1 SGHRS and CDR2 YFSETQ come from the germline V gene. CDR3 size: 14 residues. The chain combines TRBV5-1 with TRBJ1-6; the TCRdb D gene call, TRBD1, has no DNA to confirm it. This receptor was obtained from a human donor with ulcerative colitis or Crohn's disease, or a healthy co-twin of an affected twin (not recorded which). Sequencing was carried out using blood. This CDR3 reads CASSLGDRASPLHF. The whole variable domain, remainder taken from reference TRBV5-1 and TRBJ1-6, is KAGVTQTPRYLIKTRGQQVTLSCSPISGHRSVSWYQQTPGQGLQFLFEYFSETQRNKGNFPGRFSGRQFSNSRSEMNVSTLELGDSALYLCASSLGDRASPLHFGNGTRLTVT.